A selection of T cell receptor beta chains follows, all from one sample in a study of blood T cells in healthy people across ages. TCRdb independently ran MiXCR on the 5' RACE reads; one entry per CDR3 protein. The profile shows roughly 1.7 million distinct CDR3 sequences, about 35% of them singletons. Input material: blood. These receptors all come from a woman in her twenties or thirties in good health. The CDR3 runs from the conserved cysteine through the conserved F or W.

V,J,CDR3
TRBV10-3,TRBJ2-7,CAISEQQYEQYF
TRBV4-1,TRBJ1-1,CASSQLDRGEAFF
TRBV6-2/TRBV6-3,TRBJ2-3,CASSPGGSGSGDTQYF
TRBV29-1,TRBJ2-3,CSVEVRTLDPDTQYF
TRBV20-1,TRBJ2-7,CSAGSRQRGYEQYF
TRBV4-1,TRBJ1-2,CASSPVGRTNQDGYTF
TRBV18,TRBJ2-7,CASSPTGSGEQYF
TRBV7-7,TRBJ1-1,CASRRTRNAEAFF
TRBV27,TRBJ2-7,CASSLSRDSRYEQYF
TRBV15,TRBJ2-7,CATSRDPLAGGVYEQYF
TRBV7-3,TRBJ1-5,CASSLGLNQPQHF
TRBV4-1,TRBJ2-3,CASSHFPSGSIDTQYF
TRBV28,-,CVSSFLYEQYF
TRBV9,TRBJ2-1,CASSDPGGYGSTYNEQFF
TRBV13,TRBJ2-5,CASSLRSASEETQYF
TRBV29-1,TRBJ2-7,CSVSGSAALLHEQYF
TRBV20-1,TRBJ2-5,CSAGGLAGGWGETQYF
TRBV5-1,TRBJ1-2,CASSSPGQGGGYTF
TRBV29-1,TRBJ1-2,CSVEGTVGKRGYGYTF
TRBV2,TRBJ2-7,CASSEGREDEQYF
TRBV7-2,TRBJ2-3,CASSPRFLPTDTQYF
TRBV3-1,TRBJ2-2,CASSQEKRTTYFSGELFF
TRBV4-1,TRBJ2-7,CASSQVSDRSYEQYF
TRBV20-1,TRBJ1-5,CSASQGAGQPQHF
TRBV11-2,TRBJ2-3,CASNLTGDVADTQYF
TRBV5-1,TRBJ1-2,CASSWGGDGDGYTF
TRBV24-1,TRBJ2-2,CATNAPGGELFF
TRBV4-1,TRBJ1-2,CASSQEAVLGVNTYGYTF
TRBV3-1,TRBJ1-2,CASSPPGQGHGYTF
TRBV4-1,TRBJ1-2,CASSGNTEMNYGYTF
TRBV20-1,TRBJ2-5,CSARNQNQETQYF
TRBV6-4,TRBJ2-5,CASSEWGLAGQFQETQYF
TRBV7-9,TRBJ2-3,CASSFRAGGSITDTQYF